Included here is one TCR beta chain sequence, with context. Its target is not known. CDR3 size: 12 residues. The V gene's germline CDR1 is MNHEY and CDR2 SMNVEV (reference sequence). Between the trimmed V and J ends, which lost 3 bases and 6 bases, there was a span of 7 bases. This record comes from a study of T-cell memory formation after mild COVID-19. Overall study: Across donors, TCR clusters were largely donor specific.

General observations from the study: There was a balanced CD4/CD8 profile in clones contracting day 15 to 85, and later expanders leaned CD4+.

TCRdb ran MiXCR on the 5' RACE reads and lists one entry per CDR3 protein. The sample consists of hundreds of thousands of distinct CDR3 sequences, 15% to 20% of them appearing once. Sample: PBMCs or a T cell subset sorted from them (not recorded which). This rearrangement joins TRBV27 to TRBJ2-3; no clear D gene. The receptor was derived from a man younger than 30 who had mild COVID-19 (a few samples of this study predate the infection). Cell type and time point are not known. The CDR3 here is CASSFLFDTQYF. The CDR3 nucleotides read TGTGCCAGCAGTTTCTTGTTTGATACGCAGTATTTT.